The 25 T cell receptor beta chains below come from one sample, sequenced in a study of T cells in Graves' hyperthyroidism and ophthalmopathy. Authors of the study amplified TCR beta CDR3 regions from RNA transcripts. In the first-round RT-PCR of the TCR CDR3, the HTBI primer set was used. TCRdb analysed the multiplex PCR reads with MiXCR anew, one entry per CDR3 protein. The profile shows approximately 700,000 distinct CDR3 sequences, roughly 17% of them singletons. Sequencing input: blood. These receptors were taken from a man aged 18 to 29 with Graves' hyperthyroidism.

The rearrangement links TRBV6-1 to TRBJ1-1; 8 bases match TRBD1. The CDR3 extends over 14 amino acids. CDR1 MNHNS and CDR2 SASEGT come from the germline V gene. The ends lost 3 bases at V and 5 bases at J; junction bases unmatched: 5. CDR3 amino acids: CASSETGEATEAFF. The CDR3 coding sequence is TGTGCCAGCAGTGAGACAGGGGAAGCAACTGAAGCTTTCTTT.

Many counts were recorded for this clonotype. Here the CDR3 reads CASKLALSYNEQFF. The CDR3 DNA is TGTGCCAGCAAACTAGCGCTCTCCTACAATGAGCAGTTCTTC. J is TRBJ2-1 and V is TRBV6-1; 7 bases map to TRBD2. V lost 7 bases to trimming and J lost 0 bases; unmatched junction nucleotides: 3. Looked up from germline, CDR1 is MNHNS and CDR2 is SASEGT. This CDR3 is 14 amino acids long.

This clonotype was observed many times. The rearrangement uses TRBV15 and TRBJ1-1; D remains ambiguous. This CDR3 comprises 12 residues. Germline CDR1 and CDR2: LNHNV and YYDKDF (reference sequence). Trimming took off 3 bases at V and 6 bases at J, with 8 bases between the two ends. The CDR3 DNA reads TGTGCCACCAGCAGGGGAAAGTCTGAAGCTTTCTTT. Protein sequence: CATSRGKSEAFF.

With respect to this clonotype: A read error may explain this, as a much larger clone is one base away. In DNA, the CDR3 is TGTGTCAGCAGCTTAGGGGTCGGCAGCGCCTACGAGCAGTACTTC. This codes for CVSSLGVGSAYEQYF. V and J are TRBV11-2 and TRBJ2-7, with D possibly TRBD1 on 5 matching bases. Germline assignment: CDR1 SGHAT and CDR2 FQNNGV. CDR3 length equals 15 residues.

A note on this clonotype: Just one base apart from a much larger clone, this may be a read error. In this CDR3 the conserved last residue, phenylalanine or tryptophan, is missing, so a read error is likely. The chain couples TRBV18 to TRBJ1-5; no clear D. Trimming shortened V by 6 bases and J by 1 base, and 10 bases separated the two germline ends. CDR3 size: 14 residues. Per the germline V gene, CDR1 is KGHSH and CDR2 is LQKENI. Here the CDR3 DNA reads TGTGCCAGCTCCGGTGGGGTAAGCAATCAGCCCCAGCATTCT. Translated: CASSGGVSNQPQHS.

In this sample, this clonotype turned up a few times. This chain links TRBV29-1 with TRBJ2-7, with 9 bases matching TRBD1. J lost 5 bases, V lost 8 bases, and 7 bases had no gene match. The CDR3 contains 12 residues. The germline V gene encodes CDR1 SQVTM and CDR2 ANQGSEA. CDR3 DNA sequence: TGCAGCACATCACAGGGGGCCCACGAGCAGTACTTC. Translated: CSTSQGAHEQYF.

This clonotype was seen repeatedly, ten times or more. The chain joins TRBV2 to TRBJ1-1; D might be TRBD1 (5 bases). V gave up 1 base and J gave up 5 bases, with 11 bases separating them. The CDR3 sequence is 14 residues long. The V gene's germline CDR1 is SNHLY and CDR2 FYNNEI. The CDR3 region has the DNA TGTGCCAGCAGTGAAGGATGGGGGAAAACTGAAGCTTTCTTT. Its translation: CASSEGWGKTEAFF.

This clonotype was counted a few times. The CDR3 here is CASSRPGQGVDTGELFF. In DNA form, the CDR3 reads TGTGCCAGCAGCCGACCGGGACAGGGGGTCGACACCGGGGAGCTGTTTTTT. The rearrangement uses TRBV7-8 and TRBJ2-2, with 11 bases matching TRBD1. CDR3 length equals 17 residues. V shed 5 bases and J 3 bases; nucleotides not matched to a gene: 8. Germline V gene data show CDR1 as SGHVS and CDR2 as FQNEAQ.

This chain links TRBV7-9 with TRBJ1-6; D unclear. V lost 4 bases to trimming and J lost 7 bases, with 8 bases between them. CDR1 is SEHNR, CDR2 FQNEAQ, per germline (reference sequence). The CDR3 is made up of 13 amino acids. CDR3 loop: CASSYLQNSPLHF. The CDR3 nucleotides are TGTGCCAGCAGCTACCTGCAGAATTCACCCCTCCACTTT. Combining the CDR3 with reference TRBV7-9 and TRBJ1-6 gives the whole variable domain DTGVSQNPRHKITKRGQNVTFRCDPISEHNRLYWYRQTLGQGPEFLTYFQNEAQLEKSRLLSDRFSAERPKGSFSTLEIQRTEQGDSAMYLCASSYLQNSPLHFGNGTRLTVT.

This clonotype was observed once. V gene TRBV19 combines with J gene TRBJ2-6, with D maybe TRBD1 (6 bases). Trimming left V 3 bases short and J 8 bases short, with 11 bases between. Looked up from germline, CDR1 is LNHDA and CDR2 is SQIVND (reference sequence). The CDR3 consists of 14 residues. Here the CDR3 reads CASSIPDRSNVLTF. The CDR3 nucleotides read TGTGCCAGTAGTATCCCTGACAGGTCCAACGTCCTGACTTTC. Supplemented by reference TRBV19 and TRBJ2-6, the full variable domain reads DGGITQSPKYLFRKEGQNVTLSCEQNLNHDAMYWYRQDPGQGLRLIYYSQIVNDFQKGDIAEGYSVSREKKESFPLTVTSAQKNPTAFYLCASSIPDRSNVLTFGAGSRLTVL.

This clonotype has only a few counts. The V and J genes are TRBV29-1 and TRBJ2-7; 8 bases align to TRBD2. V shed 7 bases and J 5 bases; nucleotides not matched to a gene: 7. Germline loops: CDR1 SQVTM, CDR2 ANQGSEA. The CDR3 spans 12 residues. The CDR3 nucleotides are TGCAGCGCACAGAGCGGGAGCCACGAGCAGTACTTC. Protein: CSAQSGSHEQYF.

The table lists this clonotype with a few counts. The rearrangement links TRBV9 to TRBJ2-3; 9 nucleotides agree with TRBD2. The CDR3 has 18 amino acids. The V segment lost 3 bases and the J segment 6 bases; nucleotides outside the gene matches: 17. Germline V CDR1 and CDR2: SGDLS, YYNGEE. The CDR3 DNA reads TGTGCCAGCAGCGCTCCACCCTGGGCTAGCGGGAAGGGGGATACGCAGTATTTT. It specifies CASSAPPWASGKGDTQYF.

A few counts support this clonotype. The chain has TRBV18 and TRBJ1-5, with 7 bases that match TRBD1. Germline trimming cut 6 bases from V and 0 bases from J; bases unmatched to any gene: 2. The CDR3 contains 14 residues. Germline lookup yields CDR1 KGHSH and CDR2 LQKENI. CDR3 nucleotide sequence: TGTGCCAGCTCCGGGACAGATAGCAATCAGCCCCAGCATTTT. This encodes CASSGTDSNQPQHF. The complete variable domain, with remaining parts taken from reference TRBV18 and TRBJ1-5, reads NAGVMQNPRHLVRRRGQEARLRCSPMKGHSHVYWYRQLPEEGLKFMVYLQKENIIDESGMPKERFSAEFPKEGPSILRIQQVVRGDSAAYFCASSGTDSNQPQHFGDGTRLSIL.

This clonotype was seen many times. The CDR3 nucleotides are TGTGCCAGCAGTTGGGTAGCGGGAGGGCCTAACACCGGGGAGCTGTTTTTT. As protein: CASSWVAGGPNTGELFF. The rearrangement uses TRBV6-1 and TRBJ2-2; the match to TRBD2 covers 11 bases. This CDR3 has 17 residues. From germline, CDR1 is MNHNS and CDR2 SASEGT. V lost 5 bases and J lost 2; bases outside the gene matches: 7.

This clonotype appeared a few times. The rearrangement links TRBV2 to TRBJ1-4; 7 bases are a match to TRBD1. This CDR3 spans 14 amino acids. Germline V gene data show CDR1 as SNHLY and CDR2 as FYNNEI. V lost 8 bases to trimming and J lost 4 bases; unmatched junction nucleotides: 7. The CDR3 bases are TGTGCCAGCCTAACAGGGGCATATAATGAAAAACTGTTTTTT. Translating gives CASLTGAYNEKLFF. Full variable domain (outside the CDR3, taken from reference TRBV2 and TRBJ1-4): EPEVTQTPSHQVTQMGQEVILRCVPISNHLYFYWYRQILGQKVEFLVSFYNNEISEKSEIFDDQFSVERPDGSNFTLKIRSTKLEDSAMYFCASLTGAYNEKLFFGSGTQLSVL.

CDR3 protein: CASSKLGLAEITDTQYF. DNA for the CDR3: TGTGCCAGCAGTAAACTGGGACTAGCGGAGATCACAGATACGCAGTATTTT. The V gene is TRBV6-2 or TRBV6-3, the J gene TRBJ2-3, with 11 bases identical to TRBD2. The CDR3 contains 17 residues. Looked up from germline, CDR1 is MNHEY and CDR2 is SVGEGT. The V segment lost 5 bases and the J segment 2 bases; nucleotides outside the gene matches: 9.

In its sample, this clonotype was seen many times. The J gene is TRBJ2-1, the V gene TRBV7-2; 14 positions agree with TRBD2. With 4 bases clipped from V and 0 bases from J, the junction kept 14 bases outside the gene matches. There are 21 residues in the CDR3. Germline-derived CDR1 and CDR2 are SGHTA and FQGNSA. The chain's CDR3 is CASSSRARTSGRTSSYNEQFF. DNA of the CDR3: TGTGCCAGCAGCTCACGCGCCCGGACTAGCGGGAGGACGAGCTCCTACAATGAGCAGTTCTTC.

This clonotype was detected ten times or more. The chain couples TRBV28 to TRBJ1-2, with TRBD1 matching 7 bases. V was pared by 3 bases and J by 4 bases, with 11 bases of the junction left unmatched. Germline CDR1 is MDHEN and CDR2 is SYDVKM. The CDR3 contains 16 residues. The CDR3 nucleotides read TGTGCCAGCAGTTTGATAGAGGGGGCGCGTTTCTATGGCTACACCTTC. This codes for CASSLIEGARFYGYTF.

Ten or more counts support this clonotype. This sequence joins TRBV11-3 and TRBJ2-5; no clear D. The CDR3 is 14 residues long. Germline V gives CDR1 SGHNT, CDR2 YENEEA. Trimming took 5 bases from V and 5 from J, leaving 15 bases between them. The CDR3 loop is CASSPPRNLETQYF. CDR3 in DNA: TGTGCCAGCAGCCCCCCGAGGAATCTTGAGACCCAGTACTTC.

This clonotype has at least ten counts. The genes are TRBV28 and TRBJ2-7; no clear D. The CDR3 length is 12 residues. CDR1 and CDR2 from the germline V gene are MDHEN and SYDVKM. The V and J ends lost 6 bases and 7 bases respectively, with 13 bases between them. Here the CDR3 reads CASSQGRREQYF. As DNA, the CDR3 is TGTGCCAGCAGCCAAGGACGGCGAGAGCAGTACTTC.

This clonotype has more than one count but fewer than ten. CDR3 nucleotides: TGTGCCAGCAGCCTAACAGGGTTCGGCACTGAAGCTTTCTTT. Translation gives CASSLTGFGTEAFF. V usage is TRBV27 and J usage is TRBJ1-1, with D tentatively TRBD1 (6 bases). Trimming took 6 bases from V and 4 from J, leaving 15 bases between them. Germline lookup yields CDR1 MNHEY and CDR2 SMNVEV (reference sequence). The CDR3 has 14 residues.

CDR3 bases: TGCAGCGGGGCCGGGACAGGCCGAAATCAAGAGACCCAGTACTTC. Translated, it gives CSGAGTGRNQETQYF. This chain joins TRBV29-1 and TRBJ2-5, with 8 bases identical to TRBD1. With V trimmed by 7 bases and J by 2 bases, 12 bases remained unmatched. CDR3 length: 15 amino acids. CDR1 is SQVTM, CDR2 ANQGSEA, per germline.

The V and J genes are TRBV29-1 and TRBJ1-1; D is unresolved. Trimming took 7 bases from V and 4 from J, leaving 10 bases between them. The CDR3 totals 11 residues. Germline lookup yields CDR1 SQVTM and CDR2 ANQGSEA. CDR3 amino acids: CSAKGSTEAFF. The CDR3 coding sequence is TGCAGCGCAAAGGGTTCCACTGAAGCTTTCTTT.

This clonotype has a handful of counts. The CDR3 DNA is TGTGCCAGCAGCCTAGGCCATCAGGGTAGCACTGAAGCTTTCTTT. This translates into CASSLGHQGSTEAFF. The chain uses TRBV7-9 and TRBJ1-1, with a tentative D call TRBD1 (5 bases). There are 15 residues in the CDR3. Germline lookup yields CDR1 SEHNR and CDR2 FQNEAQ (reference sequence). V was cut by 5 bases and J by 4 bases, with 17 bases left in between.

The DNA of the CDR3 is TGTGCCAGCAGCCCCGAGGGACACCGACTAAACAATGAGCAGTTCTTC. Amino acid sequence: CASSPEGHRLNNEQFF. V usage is TRBV5-6 and J usage is TRBJ2-1; TRBD1 might be the D (6 bases). Germline CDR1 SGHDT, CDR2 YYEEEE. Trimming removed 4 bases from V and 5 bases from J, with 19 bases in between. CDR3 length: 16 residues. Complete variable domain (other parts from reference TRBV5-6 and TRBJ2-1): DAGVTQSPTHLIKTRGQQVTLRCSPKSGHDTVSWYQQALGQGPQFIFQYYEEEERQRGNFPDRFSGHQFPNYSSELNVNALLLGDSALYLCASSPEGHRLNNEQFFGPGTRLTVL.